These 5 T cell receptor beta chains were sequenced from one sample in a study of patients and donors after allogeneic stem cell transplantation. Via MiXCR, TCRdb re-called the RT-PCR reads, giving one row per CDR3 protein. The table includes some 60,000 distinct CDR3 sequences, 10% to 15% detected once. The sequenced sample was blood, either unsorted or a sorted T cell fraction (not recorded which). All receptors derive from a human donor who was either an allogeneic HSCT recipient or a stem cell or donor lymphocyte infusion donor (not recorded which). It is not recorded whose cells these are; they may come from a transplant donor.

This clonotype turned up a few times. The V gene is TRBV12-3 or TRBV12-4, the J gene TRBJ2-2; D not certain. Deletions cut 2 bases from V and 3 bases from J, with 22 bases between. The CDR3 contains 19 residues. The DNA for the CDR3 is TGTGCCAGCAGTTTATCGAGCTGGGAACTTCGGGTGGACACCGGGGAGCTGTTTTTT. Protein sequence: CASSLSSWELRVDTGELFF.

This clonotype was seen a handful of times. V usage is TRBV6-1 and J usage is TRBJ2-1; 7 bases are shared with TRBD2. The length of the CDR3 is 14 residues. In germline, CDR1 is MNHNS, CDR2 SASEGT. V was pared by 8 bases and J by 0 bases, with 4 bases of the junction left unmatched. The CDR3 protein is CASASSGSYNEQFF. In DNA, the CDR3 is TGTGCCAGCGCTTCTAGCGGCTCCTACAATGAGCAGTTCTTC.

This clonotype was found a few times. This chain uses TRBV12-3 or TRBV12-4 with TRBJ2-3; D not certain. This CDR3 spans 13 amino acids. Trimming removed 3 bases from V and 8 bases from J, with 12 bases in between. This CDR3 is CASSLGQIGTQYF. The CDR3 bases are TGTGCCAGCAGTTTGGGCCAAATCGGTACGCAGTATTTT.

The rearrangement joins TRBV19 to TRBJ2-1, with 14 bases matching TRBD2. Germline values: CDR1 LNHDA, CDR2 SQIVND (reference sequence). The V and J ends lost 5 bases and 7 bases, in that order; junction bases with no gene match: 4. The CDR3 sequence is 15 residues long. CDR3 protein: CASSAWTSGRNEQFF. CDR3 bases: TGTGCCAGTAGTGCCTGGACTAGCGGGAGGAATGAGCAGTTCTTC.

The rearrangement uses TRBV29-1 and TRBJ2-1, with TRBD1 identical over 7 bases. The J segment lost 8 bases and the V segment lost 8 bases, leaving 18 bases of the junction unmatched. Germline V gene data show CDR1 as SQVTM and CDR2 as ANQGSEA. This CDR3 contains 15 residues. The DNA of the CDR3 is TGCAGCACCACAGGTCTTAGGGACAGCCCCTATGAGCAGTTCTTC. The encoded protein is CSTTGLRDSPYEQFF.